Listed below are T cell receptor beta chains from one sample, sequenced in a study of blood T cell repertoires in COVID-19. Profiled with immunoSEQ multiplex PCR; TCRdb holds only in-frame clones, not every one. Among about 160,000 clones listed, around 84% were seen once. Specimen: peripheral blood. The receptors stem from a man aged 40-50 years with acute or convalescent COVID-19. Both conserved end residues are part of each CDR3. D genes are given only for firm matches. The size field is filled for only some rows; it gives once, few, many or a size class.

V	size	D	J	DNA	CDR3
TRBV6-4	-	TRBD2	TRBJ2-3	TGTGCCAGCAGTCCAACTAGCGGGGGACCCACAGATACGCAGTATTTT	CASSPTSGGPTDTQYF
TRBV27	once	-	TRBJ1-1	TGTGCCAGCAGTTCTCAGATAAACACTGAAGCTTTCTTT	CASSSQINTEAFF
TRBV6-2/TRBV6-3	once	TRBD1	TRBJ1-2	TGTGCCAGCAGTCGGGGGACAGGGAACTATGGCTACACCTTC	CASSRGTGNYGYTF
TRBV14	few	-	TRBJ1-5	TGTGCCAGCAGCCAAGAAGCGAATCAGCCCCAGCATTTT	CASSQEANQPQHF
TRBV9	-	TRBD1	TRBJ1-2	TGTGCCAGCAGCGCGGGGGACAGGGGCGGCTACACCTTC	CASSAGDRGGYTF
TRBV28	-	-	TRBJ2-2	TGTGCCAGCAGTTTGCCGGGGGAGAACACCGGGGAGCTGTTTTTT	CASSLPGENTGELFF
TRBV5-4	-	TRBD2	TRBJ2-1	TGTGCCAGCAGCTCGAGGACTAGCGGGGGGGCCTTAGATGAGCAGTTCTTC	CASSSRTSGGALDEQFF
TRBV18	-	-	TRBJ1-2	TGTGCCAGCTCACCAGCGGGCGCGAATGGCTACACCTTC	CASSPAGANGYTF
TRBV10-2	-	TRBD2	TRBJ2-1	TGCGCCAGCAGTGGGGGGACTAGCGGTCTATACAATGAGCAGTTCTTC	CASSGGTSGLYNEQFF
TRBV9	once	-	TRBJ2-1	TGTGCCAGCAGCGCACAGGAGGGAACCTACAATGAGCAGTTCTTC	CASSAQEGTYNEQFF
TRBV10-2	once	-	TRBJ2-1	TGCGCCAGCAGTGACGCGGGGTTCTACAATGAGCAGTTCTTC	CASSDAGFYNEQFF
TRBV4-1	-	-	TRBJ1-2	TGCGCCAGCAGCCCGGGAGGAGGGGCAGTTCGCGGCTACACCTTC	CASSPGGGAVRGYTF
TRBV6-2/TRBV6-3	-	-	TRBJ2-7	TGTGCCAGCAGTTACACCACTTTGCGGGGTGTGGTTGAGCAGTACTTC	CASSYTTLRGVVEQYF
TRBV7-9	-	TRBD1	TRBJ1-2	TGTGCCAGCAGCTTAGCGGGGACAGGATCTAACTATGGCTACACCTTC	CASSLAGTGSNYGYTF
TRBV5-5	-	-	TRBJ1-2	TGTGCCAGCAGCTCACGACAGTCTGGCTACACCTTC	CASSSRQSGYTF
TRBV6-5	-	-	TRBJ1-1	TGTGCCAGCAGTCGACGGGGAGCGGACACTGAAGCTTTCTTT	CASSRRGADTEAFF
TRBV7-9	-	-	TRBJ1-1	TGTGCCAGCAGCAAGGACGGGAGGATGAACACTGAAGCTTTCTTT	CASSKDGRMNTEAFF
TRBV5-6	-	-	TRBJ1-1	TGTGCCAGCAGCCATCAGGGGTTCGCTGAAGCTTTCTTT	CASSHQGFAEAFF
TRBV5-4	-	TRBD2	TRBJ2-1	TGTGCCAGCAGCTTGGGACTAGGGGAGGGTGAGCAGTTCTTC	CASSLGLGEGEQFF
TRBV5-1	-	TRBD1	TRBJ1-1	TGCGCCAGCAGCTCGGGGGGACAGGGAGGTGCCACTGAAGCTTTCTTT	CASSSGGQGGATEAFF
TRBV7-8	-	-	TRBJ1-2	TGTGCCAGCAGCTTAGCGCCAGGGCACTATGGCTACACCTTC	CASSLAPGHYGYTF
TRBV19	few	TRBD1	TRBJ1-5	TGTGCCAGTACCAATGACAGGGGAGAGAGACAGCCCCAGCATTTT	CASTNDRGERQPQHF
TRBV15	once	-	TRBJ1-6	TGTGCCACCAGCAGAGGACAGTTGTCACCCCTCCACTTT	CATSRGQLSPLHF
TRBV19	-	-	TRBJ1-3	TGTGCCACCTCCCCCCCGACGCGGCGCTCTGGAAACACCATATATTTT	CATSPPTRRSGNTIYF
TRBV10-3	few	TRBD2	TRBJ2-2	TGTGCCATCAGTGAATGGACTAGGGCCGGGGAGCTGTTTTTT	CAISEWTRAGELFF
TRBV7-2	-	-	TRBJ1-1	TGTGCCAGCAGCTTACGGGGATTGAACACTGAAGCTTTCTTT	CASSLRGLNTEAFF
TRBV5-1	-	TRBD1	TRBJ1-4	TGCGCCAGCAGCACGGGACAGGGGGAAAAACTGTTTTTT	CASSTGQGEKLFF
TRBV28	-	TRBD1	TRBJ2-3	TGTGCCAGCAGTCCTCCGGGACAGGGGACAGATACGCAGTATTTT	CASSPPGQGTDTQYF
TRBV28	-	TRBD1	TRBJ1-2	TGTGCCAGCAGTTTACTCCCCTCGGGACAGGGTCCCTACACCTTC	CASSLLPSGQGPYTF
TRBV25-1	-	-	TRBJ1-2	TGTGCCAGCAGTGGCCCGGGGCGCGCAGGGGAAAACTATGGCTACACCTTC	CASSGPGRAGENYGYTF
TRBV7-6	few	TRBD1	TRBJ1-3	TGTGCCAGCAGCTTGGGACAGGGGCAAGGAAACACCATATATTTT	CASSLGQGQGNTIYF
TRBV5-4	-	TRBD2	TRBJ2-3	TGTGCCAGCAGCTTTGGGGGGGGTGGCACAGATACGCAGTATTTT	CASSFGGGGTDTQYF
TRBV19	few	-	TRBJ1-5	TGTGCCAGTAGTATCTTGTGGGCCAATCAGCCCCAGCATTTT	CASSILWANQPQHF
TRBV19	-	TRBD1	TRBJ1-1	TGTGCCAGTGGGGACAGAAACACTGAAGCTTTCTTT	CASGDRNTEAFF
TRBV10-3	-	TRBD1	TRBJ2-7	TGTGCCATCAGAGGGGACAGTGTGGACGAGCAGTACTTC	CAIRGDSVDEQYF
TRBV30	once	-	TRBJ1-1	TGTGCCTGGGGTGATCCGGGCACTGAAGCTTTCTTT	CAWGDPGTEAFF